This T cell receptor (beta chain) was identified in a study of cytomegalovirus exposure and HLA in healthy donors. The CDR3 sequence is 15 residues long. CDR1 is SGHAT, CDR2 FQNNGV, per germline. The V gene end was trimmed by 5 bases and the J gene end by 5 bases; junction bases not matched to a gene: 10. The PCR had 60 Vbeta and 13 Jbeta primers. Sequencing was performed with immunoSEQ multiplex PCR; in TCRdb, only in-frame clones are kept and a portion is missing. The sample records approximately 71,000 clones, approximately 79% being singletons. Sequenced: PBMCs. The receptor's source is a woman between 40 and 50 years old in good health and CMV-seropositive. V gene TRBV11-2 combines with J gene TRBJ2-7; 9 nucleotides match TRBD1. DNA of the CDR3: TGTGCCAGCAGCCATCCGGGACAGGGAAGGGACGAGCAGTACTTC. Its protein is CASSHPGQGRDEQYF.